A selection of T cell receptor beta chains follows, all from one sample in a study of blood T cell repertoires in COVID-19. Sequencing used immunoSEQ multiplex PCR; TCRdb keeps in-frame clones, though not all of them. The sample contains 350,000 to 450,000 clones, approximately 89% of which appear only once. Sequencing input: PBMCs or T cells enriched from blood (not recorded which). The receptor source for this set is a woman aged 35 to 49 who had been exposed to COVID-19. CDR3s include the opening cysteine and the closing phenylalanine or tryptophan. A D gene is named only where the DNA matches it firmly. Clone size, where shown, is once, few, many, or a class for clones that have expanded.

j_gene	v_gene	d_gene	len	abundance	CDR3aa	CDR3nt
TRBJ1-1	TRBV5-1	-	15	-	CASSLDPGSETEAFF	TGCGCCAGCAGCTTGGATCCGGGGTCCGAAACTGAAGCTTTCTTT
TRBJ1-1	TRBV7-9	-	15	-	CASSSPRQVNTEAFF	TGTGCCAGCAGCTCCCCAAGACAGGTGAACACTGAAGCTTTCTTT
TRBJ2-1	TRBV14	TRBD2	13	few	CASSHRGGNEQFF	TGTGCCAGCAGCCATCGGGGGGGGAATGAGCAGTTCTTC
TRBJ1-3	TRBV18	TRBD1	15	-	CASSPGQGKSNTIYF	TGTGCCAGCTCACCTGGACAGGGGAAGAGCAACACCATATATTTT
TRBJ2-5	TRBV5-5	TRBD1	15	-	CASSSIMTGEETQYF	TGTGCCAGCAGCTCCATCATGACAGGGGAAGAGACCCAGTACTTC
TRBJ1-2	TRBV2	-	13	once	CASKDRANYGYTF	TGTGCCAGCAAAGACAGAGCTAACTATGGCTACACCTTC
TRBJ2-7	TRBV29-1	-	12	-	CSVGPGPGEQYF	TGCAGCGTCGGTCCAGGCCCCGGCGAGCAGTACTTC
TRBJ2-7	TRBV20-1	-	13	-	CSASDSTSQEQYF	TGCAGTGCTAGTGATTCGACAAGCCAGGAGCAGTACTTC
TRBJ1-1	TRBV6-5	-	14	-	CASRAGRAVTEAFF	TGTGCCAGCAGGGCCGGCAGGGCGGTCACTGAAGCTTTCTTT
TRBJ1-3	TRBV20-1	TRBD1	14	-	CSASPGQVGNTIYF	TGCAGTGCTAGTCCGGGACAGGTGGGAAACACCATATATTTT
TRBJ1-5	TRBV6-1	-	15	few	CASSDTGNSNQPQHF	TGTGCCAGCAGTGACACAGGGAATAGCAATCAGCCCCAGCATTTT
TRBJ1-1	TRBV19	TRBD1	17	-	CASSIARQGAGRTEAFF	TGTGCCAGTAGTATAGCCAGACAGGGGGCAGGGAGAACTGAAGCTTTCTTT
TRBJ2-7	TRBV5-6	-	16	-	CASSSPGTPSSYEQYF	TGTGCCAGCAGCTCCCCCGGGACTCCTAGCTCCTACGAGCAGTACTTC
TRBJ1-4	TRBV27	-	15	-	CASGLYREGNEKLFF	TGTGCCAGCGGGCTTTACAGAGAGGGAAATGAAAAACTGTTTTTT
TRBJ1-1	TRBV12-5	TRBD1	15	-	CASGSGQGRDTEAFF	TGTGCTAGTGGTTCGGGACAGGGGAGGGACACTGAAGCTTTCTTT
TRBJ1-4	TRBV5-1	TRBD1	14	-	CASSSGTGIEKLFF	TGCGCCAGCAGCTCCGGGACAGGGATAGAAAAACTGTTTTTT
TRBJ1-6	TRBV19	TRBD1	15	-	CASRLAGTDNSPLHF	TGTGCCAGTAGACTTGCGGGGACAGATAATTCACCCCTCCACTTT
TRBJ1-2	TRBV30	-	11	-	CALGDSYGYTF	TGTGCCCTGGGCGATTCCTATGGCTACACCTTC
TRBJ2-1	TRBV2	-	12	-	CASRLQTNEQFF	TGTGCCAGCAGACTGCAAACTAATGAGCAGTTCTTC
TRBJ1-1	TRBV11-3	-	17	-	CASSPRGGFRVGTEAFF	TGTGCCAGCAGCCCACGGGGGGGGTTCAGGGTCGGGACTGAAGCTTTCTTT
TRBJ2-3	TRBV27	TRBD2	15	-	CASSFGTKSTDTQYF	TGTGCCAGCAGTTTCGGGACTAAGTCCACAGATACGCAGTATTTT
TRBJ2-4	TRBV19	-	14	-	CASSIGGSGNIQYF	TGTGCCAGTAGTATAGGAGGGTCGGGAAACATTCAGTACTTC
TRBJ1-1	TRBV7-9	TRBD1	15	-	CASSAWTGPDTEAFF	TGTGCCAGCAGCGCATGGACAGGGCCCGACACTGAAGCTTTCTTT
TRBJ1-4	TRBV30	-	13	-	CAWSPRHGEKLFF	TGTGCCTGGAGCCCGCGTCACGGGGAAAAACTGTTTTTT
TRBJ1-2	TRBV18	-	15	-	CASSTGGAYPYGYTF	TGTGCCAGCTCGACGGGGGGGGCCTATCCTTATGGCTACACCTTC
TRBJ2-1	TRBV14	TRBD1	15	-	CASSQRTGVGNEQFF	TGTGCCAGCAGCCAACGGACAGGGGTAGGGAATGAGCAGTTCTTC
TRBJ1-6	TRBV15	-	17	once	CATSRDRQGTPNSPLHF	TGTGCCACCAGCAGAGATCGGCAGGGTACGCCAAATTCACCCCTCCACTTT
TRBJ1-6	TRBV5-5	TRBD1	15	-	CASSLLTGDNSPLHF	TGTGCCAGCAGCTTGTTAACAGGGGATAATTCACCCCTCCACTTT
TRBJ1-5	TRBV7-2	-	14	-	CASSFRHSNQPQHF	TGTGCCAGCAGCTTCAGACATAGCAATCAGCCCCAGCATTTT
TRBJ1-2	TRBV10-3	-	14	few	CAISEPRDSSGYTF	TGTGCCATCAGTGAGCCTAGAGACAGCTCTGGCTACACCTTC
TRBJ2-5	TRBV2	TRBD1	13	once	CASRGQGRETQYF	TGTGCCAGCAGAGGACAGGGGCGGGAGACCCAGTACTTC
TRBJ2-7	TRBV5-1	-	12	few	CASSLLADEQYF	TGCGCCAGCAGCTTGTTGGCCGACGAGCAGTACTTC
TRBJ1-5	TRBV7-2	TRBD1	13	few	CASSDRVDQPQHF	TGTGCCAGCAGCGACAGGGTAGATCAGCCCCAGCATTTT
TRBJ2-3	TRBV7-2	TRBD2	14	-	CASSSGLAKDTQYF	TGTGCCAGCAGCTCGGGACTAGCTAAGGATACGCAGTATTTT
TRBJ1-2	TRBV29-1	-	11	-	CSVRDNYGYTF	TGCAGCGTTAGAGATAACTATGGCTACACCTTC
TRBJ1-2	TRBV5-1	TRBD1	17	-	CASSLKTGTGDFYGYTF	TGCGCCAGCAGCTTAAAAACCGGGACAGGGGACTTTTATGGCTACACCTTC
TRBJ2-7	TRBV2	TRBD2	14	-	CASRTSRSSYEQYF	TGTGCCAGCCGGACTAGCCGAAGCTCCTACGAGCAGTACTTC
TRBJ2-1	TRBV6-6	TRBD2	15	-	CASSLTSGRADEQFF	TGTGCCAGCAGTCTCACTAGCGGGAGAGCCGATGAGCAGTTCTTC
TRBJ1-2	TRBV30	-	11	-	CAWRSLYGYTF	TGTGCCTGGAGGTCCCTATATGGCTACACCTTC
TRBJ1-6	TRBV27	-	17	-	CASSFGSLSSYNSPLHF	TGTGCCAGCAGTTTTGGCTCTTTAAGCTCCTATAATTCACCCCTCCACTTT
TRBJ1-1	TRBV3-1/TRBV3-2	-	14	-	CASSQDHSDTEAFF	TGTGCCAGCAGCCAAGATCATTCGGACACTGAAGCTTTCTTT
TRBJ1-2	TRBV2	-	13	-	CATRLDSDYGYTF	TGTGCCACCCGGTTAGACAGCGACTATGGCTACACCTTC